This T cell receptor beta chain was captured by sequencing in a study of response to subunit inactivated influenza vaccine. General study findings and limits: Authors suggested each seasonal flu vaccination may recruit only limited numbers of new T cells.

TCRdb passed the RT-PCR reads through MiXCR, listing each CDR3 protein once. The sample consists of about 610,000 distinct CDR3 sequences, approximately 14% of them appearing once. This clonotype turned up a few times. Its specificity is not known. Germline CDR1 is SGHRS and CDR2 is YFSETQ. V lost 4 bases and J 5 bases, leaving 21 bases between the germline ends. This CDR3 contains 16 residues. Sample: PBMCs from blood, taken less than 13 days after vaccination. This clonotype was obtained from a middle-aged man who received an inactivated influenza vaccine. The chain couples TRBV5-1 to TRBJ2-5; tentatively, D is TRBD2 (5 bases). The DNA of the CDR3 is TGCGCCAGCAGCATTGGGTGGGAGCCACGTCGGGAGACCCAGTACTTC. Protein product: CASSIGWEPRRETQYF.